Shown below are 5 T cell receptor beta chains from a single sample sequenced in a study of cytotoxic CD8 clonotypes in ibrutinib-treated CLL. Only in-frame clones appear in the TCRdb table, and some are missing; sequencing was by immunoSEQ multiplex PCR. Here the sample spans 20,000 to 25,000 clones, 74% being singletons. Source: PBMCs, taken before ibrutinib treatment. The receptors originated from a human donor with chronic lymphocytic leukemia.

CDR3 nucleotide sequence: TGTGCCAGCAGCAGGACTAGCGGGAGCGGGGAGACCCAGTACTTC. Residues: CASSRTSGSGETQYF. The rearrangement joins TRBV13 to TRBJ2-5, with 13 bases matching TRBD2. J gave up 5 bases and V 5 bases, and 5 bases lay outside the gene matches. Germline CDR1 is PRHDT and CDR2 is FYEKMQ (reference sequence). The CDR3 is 15 amino acids.

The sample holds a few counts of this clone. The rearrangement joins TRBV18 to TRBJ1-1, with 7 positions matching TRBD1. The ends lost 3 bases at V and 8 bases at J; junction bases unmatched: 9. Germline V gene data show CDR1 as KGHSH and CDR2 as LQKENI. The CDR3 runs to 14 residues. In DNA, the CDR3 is TGTGCCAGCTCACCGAACAGGGGAACAATCGAAGCTTTCTTT. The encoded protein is CASSPNRGTIEAFF.

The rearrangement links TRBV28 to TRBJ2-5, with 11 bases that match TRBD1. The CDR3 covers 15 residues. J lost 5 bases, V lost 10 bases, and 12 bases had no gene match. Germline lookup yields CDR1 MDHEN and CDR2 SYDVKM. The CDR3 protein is CATFTAGTGGETQYF. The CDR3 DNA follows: TGTGCCACCTTTACAGCCGGGACAGGGGGTGAGACCCAGTACTTC.

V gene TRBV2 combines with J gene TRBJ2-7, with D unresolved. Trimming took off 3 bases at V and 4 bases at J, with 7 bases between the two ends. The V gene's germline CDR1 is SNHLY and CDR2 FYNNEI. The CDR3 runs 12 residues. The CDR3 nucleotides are TGTGCCAGCAGTGAGGCGGAATACGAGCAGTACTTC. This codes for CASSEAEYEQYF.

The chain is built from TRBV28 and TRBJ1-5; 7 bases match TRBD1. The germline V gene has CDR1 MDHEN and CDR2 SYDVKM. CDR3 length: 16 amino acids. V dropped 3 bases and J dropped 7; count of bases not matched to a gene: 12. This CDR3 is CASSFLADRRGQPQHF. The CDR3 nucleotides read TGTGCCAGCAGTTTTTTGGCGGACAGGAGGGGCCAGCCCCAGCATTTT.